This paragraph covers one T cell receptor beta chain sequence. Its specificity is unknown. The V and J ends lost 3 bases and 6 bases respectively, with 24 bases between them. The CDR3 has 17 residues. Germline V gene data show CDR1 as SGHAT and CDR2 as FQDESV (reference sequence). These data come from a study of Graves' ophthalmopathy and Graves' hyperthyroidism. Notes on the study in general: At just under 71% sensitivity and about 72% specificity, the model predicted progression of the ophthalmopathy.

The authors amplified TCR beta CDR3 regions, and they did so from RNA transcripts for repertoire sequencing. RT-PCR was first run with HTBI primers, then multiplex PCR in a second round. TCRdb reanalysed the multiplex PCR reads using MiXCR and keeps one entry per CDR3 protein. Of about 240,000 distinct CDR3 sequences listed, around 42% are singletons. Moderate-to-severe activity, CAS at least 3, NOSPECS at least 4 and duration under 3 months characterized donors with ophthalmopathy. Source material: peripheral blood. This chain joins TRBV11-1 and TRBJ2-7, with D possibly being TRBD1 (6 bases). This sequence originates from an adult man with Graves' ophthalmopathy. The CDR3 here is CASSLGTTGQRRREQYF. Written as DNA, the CDR3 is TGTGCCAGCAGCTTGGGGACCACCGGACAGAGACGCCGCGAGCAGTACTTC. Filled out from reference TRBV11-1 and TRBJ2-7, the complete variable domain reads EAEVAQSPRYKITEKSQAVAFWCDPISGHATLYWYRQILGQGPELLVQFQDESVVDDSQLPKDRFSAERLKGVDSTLKIQPAELGDSAMYLCASSLGTTGQRRREQYFGPGTRLTVT.